The rows below give T cell receptor beta chains drawn from one sample of a study of T-cell memory formation after mild COVID-19. Via MiXCR, TCRdb re-called the 5' RACE reads, giving one row per CDR3 protein. This table has about 410,000 distinct CDR3 sequences, over 15% appearing once. Sequencing was done on a sample of PBMCs or a T cell subset sorted from them (not recorded which). These receptors were obtained from a man younger than 30 who had mild COVID-19 (a few samples of this study predate the infection). Cell type and time point are not known. CDR3s include the opening cysteine and the closing phenylalanine or tryptophan. Each record gives: clone size, D gene, V gene, J gene, CDR3 protein, CDR3 DNA. A D gene is named only where the DNA matches it firmly. Size tells how often a clone was seen (once, few, many) or the class of an expanded clone, and some rows leave it out.

>-|-|TRBV6-2/TRBV6-3|TRBJ2-5
CASSSGVETQYF
TGTGCCAGCAGTTCGGGGGTGGAGACCCAGTACTTC
>many|TRBD1|TRBV12-3/TRBV12-4|TRBJ2-3
CASSSGTGQDTQYF
TGTGCCAGCAGTTCAGGGACAGGACAAGATACGCAGTATTTT
>-|-|TRBV7-2|TRBJ2-3
CASSLVSSSADTQYF
TGTGCCAGCAGCTTAGTGTCTAGCTCAGCAGATACGCAGTATTTT
>-|-|TRBV5-6|TRBJ2-2
CASSLENGVNTGELFF
TGTGCCAGCAGCTTGGAAAACGGGGTGAACACCGGGGAGCTGTTTTTT
>many|-|TRBV20-1|TRBJ1-1
CSARAGAGNTEAFF
TGCAGTGCTAGAGCCGGCGCGGGCAACACTGAAGCTTTCTTT
>few|-|TRBV12-3/TRBV12-4|TRBJ2-3
CASSLGPGPDTQYF
TGTGCCAGCAGTCTTGGACCCGGCCCGGATACGCAGTATTTT
>few|TRBD1|TRBV7-3|TRBJ2-1
CASSQGTGIKNEQFF
TGTGCCAGCAGCCAAGGGACAGGGATTAAGAATGAGCAGTTCTTC
>few|-|TRBV6-5|TRBJ1-6
CASSWDGSGSPLHF
TGTGCCAGCAGTTGGGATGGGTCGGGTTCACCCCTCCACTTT
>-|-|TRBV7-2|TRBJ2-5
CASSLVGGDMRETQYF
TGTGCCAGCAGCTTAGTGGGCGGGGACATGAGGGAGACCCAGTACTTC
>few|-|TRBV27|TRBJ2-2
CASSLLGQLVGELFF
TGTGCCAGCAGTTTATTAGGACAGCTGGTCGGGGAGCTGTTTTTT
>few|-|TRBV6-2/TRBV6-3|TRBJ2-3
CASSYSLGTDTQYF
TGTGCCAGCAGTTACTCTCTAGGGACAGATACGCAGTATTTT
>-|TRBD2|TRBV5-1|TRBJ2-1
CASSLVPLAGGIGQQFF
TGCGCCAGCAGCTTGGTCCCCCTAGCGGGGGGGATTGGACAGCAGTTCTTC
>-|-|TRBV7-2|TRBJ2-7
CASSLIPGEQYF
TGTGCCAGCAGCTTAATTCCGGGGGAGCAGTACTTC
>-|TRBD1|TRBV6-1|TRBJ2-4
CASSGDRVDIQYF
TGTGCCAGCAGTGGTGACAGGGTTGACATTCAGTACTTC
>few|-|TRBV2|TRBJ1-5
CATPSSNQPQHF
TGTGCCACTCCGAGTAGCAATCAGCCCCAGCATTTT
>many|-|TRBV20-1|TRBJ1-1
CSAPRLGRWDTEAFF
TGCAGTGCTCCTAGATTGGGGCGCTGGGATACTGAAGCTTTCTTT
>few|-|TRBV6-5|TRBJ2-3
CASSPTPEWATDTQYF
TGTGCCAGCAGCCCGACCCCGGAATGGGCGACAGATACGCAGTATTTT
>-|-|TRBV12-3/TRBV12-4|TRBJ2-2
CASRLGTGTGELFF
TGTGCCAGCAGGTTAGGCACAGGGACCGGGGAGCTGTTTTTT
>many|-|TRBV4-1|TRBJ2-7
CASSQDPDSLYEQYF
TGCGCCAGCAGCCAAGATCCCGACAGTCTCTACGAGCAGTACTTC
>-|TRBD1|TRBV6-5|TRBJ2-7
CASSYRGLGYEQYF
TGTGCCAGCAGTTATAGGGGGCTTGGGTACGAGCAGTACTTC
>-|-|TRBV5-1|TRBJ1-1
CASSLVFGGGVNTEAFF
TGCGCCAGCAGCTTGGTTTTCGGGGGAGGCGTGAACACTGAAGCTTTCTTT
>many|-|TRBV20-1|TRBJ1-1
CSARTFDPPEAFF
TGCAGTGCTAGAACCTTCGATCCCCCTGAAGCTTTCTTT
>-|-|TRBV5-1|TRBJ1-2
CASSLPSDSSYTF
TGCGCCAGCAGCTTGCCCAGTGACTCCAGCTACACCTTC
>-|TRBD1|TRBV5-5|TRBJ2-1
CASSAWTGHNEQFF
TGTGCCAGCAGCGCATGGACAGGGCACAATGAGCAGTTCTTC
>few|-|TRBV7-6|TRBJ2-1
CASSFTWGVDYNEQFF
TGTGCCAGCAGCTTTACATGGGGGGTCGACTACAATGAGCAGTTCTTC
>-|-|TRBV12-5|TRBJ1-5
CASALGGSNQPQHF
TGTGCTAGTGCCCTCGGGGGTAGCAATCAGCCCCAGCATTTT
>-|TRBD1|TRBV5-1|TRBJ1-4
CASSPGGQGGEKLFF
TGCGCCAGCAGCCCTGGGGGACAGGGAGGCGAAAAACTGTTTTTT